The TCR beta chain under discussion was sequenced for a study of cytomegalovirus exposure and HLA in healthy donors. About the study: A preliminary data release comprised tens of millions of unique TCRs obtained from HLA-typed donors.

Concerning this clone: Its antigen is unidentified.

Study-wide points: When presence/absence was analysed, sequencing depth was taken to be roughly uniform across donors. Accurate predictions that matched the HLA-A and HLA-B alleles of most subjects were reportedly made from TCR beta sequences. Analysis performed later showed TCR beta chains linked to HLA being more clonally expanded than equally common others.

PCR involved 60 Vbeta and 13 Jbeta primers. Some clones are missing from TCRdb's copy, which holds only in-frame ones; the method was immunoSEQ multiplex PCR. The sample comprises some 120,000 clones, about 79% of which are singletons, and 3.5% to 4.5% rests with the top ten. The V gene lost 4 bases and the J gene lost 7 bases, with 13 bases spanning the gap. Germline V gives CDR1 SGHNT, CDR2 YENEEA. The CDR3 has 14 residues. Sequencing input: PBMCs. The TCR comes from a man between 25 and 39 years old in good health and CMV-seropositive. V is TRBV11-3 and J is TRBJ2-2; the D is unclear. The CDR3 region has the DNA TGTGCCAGCAGCTCCTACCCCCGCGGCGGGGAGCTGTTTTTT. Translation gives CASSSYPRGGELFF.